Below, 29 T cell receptor beta chains from the same sample are listed, as sequenced in a study of blood T cell repertoires in COVID-19 (dated by TCRdb to 2018 to 2020). Library creation used the immunoSEQ multiplex PCR assay. This immuneACCESS table, as held by TCRdb, lists in-frame sequences with V and J called but not all clones. Of the missing ones, under half trace to an unresolved V gene in checked studies; the others have no known cause. This sample has approximately 250,000 clones in its table, and roughly 83% of those were observed once. The ten largest clones add up to approximately 7.4% of the sample. What was sequenced was peripheral blood. The receptors here all came from a woman aged 45-65 years with acute or convalescent COVID-19.

The count of this clone is one. The chain couples TRBV25-1 to TRBJ1-6; TRBD1 might be the D (5 bases). Germline V gene data show CDR1 as MGHDK and CDR2 as SYGVNS. The CDR3 has 16 amino acids. Trimming took off 6 bases at V and 10 bases at J, with 22 bases between the two ends. CDR3 coding DNA: TGTGCCAGCAGCCAATCGGATGGGAACTGGGGCTCACCCCTCCACTTT. Amino acids: CASSQSDGNWGSPLHF.

The V and J genes are TRBV30 and TRBJ2-1; 7 positions agree with TRBD2. The V and J ends lost 2 bases and 6 bases, in that order; junction bases with no gene match: 4. The CDR3 is made up of 13 amino acids. The germline V gene has CDR1 GTSNPN and CDR2 SVGIG (reference sequence). CDR3 sequence (DNA): TGTGCCTGGAGTCGAGGGAGGGGCAATGAGCAGTTCTTC. The encoded protein is CAWSRGRGNEQFF.

There are a few counts of this clone. J is TRBJ2-3 and V is TRBV4-1; 7 bases agree with TRBD2. Germline lookup yields CDR1 MGHRA and CDR2 YSYEKL. V was pared by 7 bases and J by 5 bases, with 9 bases of the junction left unmatched. This CDR3 has 14 residues. CDR3 residues: CASKIAGEKDTQYF. The CDR3 region has the DNA TGCGCCAGCAAAATCGCGGGGGAGAAAGATACGCAGTATTTT.

The genes are TRBV19 and TRBJ2-1; 8 nucleotides align to TRBD2. Unmatched junction bases numbered 9, after V lost 3 bases and J lost 8 bases. The CDR3 is 15 residues long. CDR1 and CDR2 (germline): LNHDA, SQIVND (reference sequence). The CDR3 region is CASSIGNSGNYEQFF. In nucleotides, the CDR3 is TGTGCCAGTAGTATTGGCAATAGCGGGAACTATGAGCAGTTCTTC.

The chain couples TRBV4-1 to TRBJ1-5; a weak D match, TRBD1 (6 bases). The V and J ends lost 0 bases and 14 bases respectively, with 14 bases between them. CDR3 size: 13 residues. Germline assignment: CDR1 MGHRA and CDR2 YSYEKL. CDR3 sequence reads: CASSQDSGTKKHF. Written as DNA, the CDR3 is TGCGCCAGCAGCCAAGATTCTGGGACAAAAAAGCATTTT.

V and J are TRBV3-1 (or the pseudogene TRBV3-2) and TRBJ1-5; 8 bases line up with TRBD1. Germline values: CDR1 LGHDT, CDR2 YNNKEL (reference sequence). Losses at the gene ends were 1 base for V and 11 bases for J; bases not matched to a gene: 19. The CDR3 contains 18 residues. CDR3 in amino acids: CASSQVPWPGQGGGTQHF. CDR3 sequence (DNA): TGTGCCAGCAGCCAAGTTCCCTGGCCCGGACAGGGTGGAGGAACCCAGCATTTT.

The genes are TRBV19 and TRBJ2-1; weak D call: TRBD2 (6 bases). Germline-derived CDR1 and CDR2 are LNHDA and SQIVND (reference sequence). CDR3 length: 13 residues. The ends were cut back, 8 bases at V and 9 bases at J, with 17 bases in the middle. The CDR3 reads CASGTQRVGEQFF. Written as DNA, the CDR3 is TGTGCCAGTGGGACTCAAAGGGTGGGTGAGCAGTTCTTC.

The chain carries TRBV29-1 and TRBJ1-1; 8 nucleotides line up with TRBD1. The length of the CDR3 is 15 residues. The V and J ends lost 4 bases and 1 base, in that order; junction bases with no gene match: 8. Germline CDR1 SQVTM, CDR2 ANQGSEA. CDR3 sequence (DNA): TGCAGCGTTGTTAGACAGGGGACCCCGAACACTGAAGCTTTCTTT. It specifies CSVVRQGTPNTEAFF.

This sequence joins TRBV30 and TRBJ1-2; possibly TRBD1 for D (5 bases). Germline loops: CDR1 GTSNPN, CDR2 SVGIG (reference sequence). This CDR3 has 13 amino acids. V lost 4 bases and J lost 2, with 11 bases in between. This CDR3 reads CAWTPDINYGYTF. The CDR3, as DNA: TGTGCCTGGACCCCGGACATAAACTATGGCTACACCTTC. Filled out from reference TRBV30 and TRBJ1-2, the complete variable domain reads SQTIHQWPATLVQPVGSPLSLECTVEGTSNPNLYWYRQAAGRGLQLLFYSVGIGQISSEVPQNLSASRPQDRQFILSSKKLLLSDSGFYLCAWTPDINYGYTFGSGTRLTVV.

This clone was recorded only once. The chain carries TRBV5-1 and TRBJ1-6; TRBD1 matches at 9 bases. Losses at the gene ends were 3 bases for V and 7 bases for J; bases not matched to a gene: 8. The germline CDR1 and CDR2 sequences are SGHRS and YFSETQ. The CDR3 extends over 16 amino acids. The CDR3 loop is CASSYNWDRVNSPLHF. CDR3 DNA: TGCGCCAGCAGCTATAATTGGGACAGGGTGAATTCACCCCTCCACTTT.

The chain has TRBV18 and TRBJ2-1; D may be TRBD1 (6 bases). Trimming pared 5 bases from V and 2 bases from J, leaving 13 bases between. Germline values: CDR1 KGHSH, CDR2 LQKENI. The CDR3 runs 15 residues. The CDR3 nucleotides read TGTGCCAGCTCAGGGGGCTCCGCGCCCTACAATGAGCAGTTCTTC. The encoded protein is CASSGGSAPYNEQFF.

The chain joins TRBV7-9 to TRBJ2-7; 10 nucleotides agree with TRBD2. V lost 5 bases, J lost 9 bases, and 13 bases stayed unmatched. The CDR3 spans 15 residues. Germline lookup yields CDR1 SEHNR and CDR2 FQNEAQ (reference sequence). The CDR3 DNA is TGTGCCAGCAGCCCGCTAGCGGGAGACTCCCCTAGGCAGTACTTC. Translating gives CASSPLAGDSPRQYF.

This rearrangement joins TRBV5-6 to TRBJ2-6; D possibly corresponds to TRBD2 (5 bases). The V gene's germline CDR1 is SGHDT and CDR2 YYEEEE. V was pared by 1 base and J by 3 bases, with 17 bases between. This CDR3 region has 18 residues. The CDR3 sequence: CASSLRLYREVGANVLTF. In DNA, the CDR3 is TGTGCCAGCAGCTTGCGTCTTTATCGGGAAGTTGGGGCCAACGTCCTGACTTTC.

The chain uses TRBV11-2 and TRBJ2-3; 10 bases are shared with TRBD2. J lost 4 bases, V lost 5 bases, and 9 bases had no gene match. The CDR3 loop spans 16 amino acids. The germline V gene encodes CDR1 SGHAT and CDR2 FQNNGV. CDR3 amino acids: CASSHSQRGGADTQYF. CDR3 nucleotide sequence: TGTGCCAGCAGCCACTCCCAGCGGGGGGGAGCAGATACGCAGTATTTT.

V usage is TRBV5-6 and J usage is TRBJ1-2; D call uncertain. Trimming stripped 4 bases from V and 10 bases from J, with 14 bases between. From germline, CDR1 is SGHDT and CDR2 YYEEEE. The CDR3 contains 12 residues. CDR3 sequence: CASSAGPGDYTF. CDR3 DNA: TGTGCCAGCAGCGCCGGCCCCGGGGACTACACCTTC.

The rearrangement uses TRBV7-2 and TRBJ1-1, with 7 nucleotides matching TRBD1. The CDR3 runs 16 residues. V shed 3 bases, J shed 1 base, and the junction held 8 bases outside the gene matches. Germline CDR1 reads SGHTA; CDR2 reads FQGNSA. The CDR3 region is CASSFQTGWENTEAFF. The CDR3 DNA reads as TGTGCCAGCAGCTTCCAGACAGGGTGGGAGAACACTGAAGCTTTCTTT.

The chain links TRBV7-3 to TRBJ2-3; D possibly corresponds to TRBD2 (5 bases). There are 12 residues in the CDR3. CDR1 and CDR2 from the germline V gene are SGHTA and FQGTGA. V lost 5 bases, J lost 5 bases, and 8 bases lay in between. CDR3 residues: CASSRSGDTQYF. The DNA of the CDR3 is TGTGCCAGCAGCCGGAGCGGAGATACGCAGTATTTT.

This clone was seen a handful of times. This rearrangement joins TRBV2 to TRBJ1-1, with 8 bases lining up with TRBD1. CDR1 is SNHLY, CDR2 FYNNEI, per germline. The V and J ends lost 4 bases and 8 bases, in that order; junction bases with no gene match: 9. The CDR3 spans 14 residues. The DNA of the CDR3 is TGTGCCAGCAGTGCTCAGAGGACAGGGAGAGAAGCTTTCTTT. Its translation: CASSAQRTGREAFF.

The J gene is TRBJ2-7, the V gene TRBV7-2; 8 bases match TRBD1. The CDR3 length is 17 residues. Germline CDR1 is SGHTA and CDR2 is FQGNSA. Trimming cost V 2 bases and J 5 bases; bases outside gene matches: 14. The CDR3 sequence is CASSLSGGSRGQDEQYF. The CDR3 nucleotides are TGTGCCAGCAGCTTATCTGGAGGATCCAGGGGGCAGGACGAGCAGTACTTC.

The chain employs TRBV29-1 and TRBJ2-7; D not certain. This CDR3 has 14 residues. The germline V and J ends were trimmed by 2 bases and 1 base, with 12 bases remaining between them. The germline CDR1 and CDR2 sequences are SQVTM and ANQGSEA. The CDR3 nucleotides read TGCAGCGTTGAAAGAGGAGACGGATCCTACGAGCAGTACTTC. Protein sequence: CSVERGDGSYEQYF.

This sequence joins TRBV13 and TRBJ2-7, with a weak D call TRBD2 (7 bases). The CDR3 is 15 amino acids. Deletions cut 5 bases from V and 5 bases from J, with 19 bases between. The germline V gene has CDR1 PRHDT and CDR2 FYEKMQ (reference sequence). CDR3: CASSPGGGGGNEQYF. The CDR3 DNA reads as TGTGCCAGCAGCCCGGGAGGAGGGGGAGGAAACGAGCAGTACTTC.

This chain uses TRBV7-9 with TRBJ1-4; D remains unclear. CDR1 and CDR2 (germline): SEHNR, FQNEAQ (reference sequence). V was shortened by 1 base and J by 8 bases, with 8 bases between the two germline ends. This CDR3 is 13 amino acids long. The CDR3 bases are TGTGCCAGCAGCTTAGGCAGTTCCGAAAAACTGTTTTTT. This encodes CASSLGSSEKLFF.

The chain recombines TRBV2 with TRBJ1-3; 8 bases align to TRBD1. The V gene end was trimmed by 0 bases and the J gene end by 4 bases; junction bases not matched to a gene: 5. This CDR3 is 16 amino acids long. The germline CDR1 and CDR2 sequences are SNHLY and FYNNEI. The CDR3 sequence: CASSEAGTGDGNTIYF. CDR3 nucleotides: TGTGCCAGCAGTGAAGCGGGGACAGGAGACGGAAACACCATATATTTT.

The chain couples TRBV10-3 to TRBJ1-2; 12 nucleotides line up with TRBD1. V lost 8 bases to trimming and J lost 2 bases; unmatched junction nucleotides: 6. This CDR3 comprises 15 residues. From germline, CDR1 is ENHRY and CDR2 SYGVKD. The CDR3 loop reads CAIPAGTGGNYGYTF. The CDR3 nucleotides read TGTGCCATCCCTGCCGGGACAGGGGGCAACTATGGCTACACCTTC.

J is TRBJ2-1 and V is TRBV6-5, with 7 positions matching TRBD1. Trimming took 8 bases from V and 10 from J; bases not matched to a gene: 8. There are 12 residues in the CDR3. Germline CDR1 and CDR2: MNHEY and SVGAGI. The DNA for the CDR3 is TGTGCCAGCTTTCAGGGGGTCCGGGAGCAGTTCTTC. It translates to CASFQGVREQFF.

The chain recombines TRBV29-1 with TRBJ2-2; D perhaps matches TRBD1 (5 bases). The length of the CDR3 is 15 residues. From germline, CDR1 is SQVTM and CDR2 ANQGSEA. The V end was cut by 1 base, the J end by 4 bases, with 13 bases between. The CDR3 protein is CSVEGQGWGTGELFF. The CDR3 DNA sequence: TGCAGCGTTGAAGGCCAGGGTTGGGGCACCGGGGAGCTGTTTTTT.

The chain links TRBV5-4 to TRBJ2-3, with 16 bases identical to TRBD2. CDR3 length: 16 residues. Germline loops: CDR1 SGHNT, CDR2 YYREEE (reference sequence). V was pared by 4 bases and J by 8 bases, with 7 bases of the junction left unmatched. This CDR3 is CASSPGTSGGAVTQYF. CDR3 nucleotide sequence: TGTGCCAGCAGCCCCGGGACTAGCGGGGGGGCTGTTACGCAGTATTTT.

This chain connects TRBV28 to TRBJ1-4; D unresolved. CDR3 length: 15 amino acids. Germline loops: CDR1 MDHEN, CDR2 SYDVKM. V was clipped by 7 bases and J by 5 bases, with 17 bases between them. The DNA for the CDR3 is TGTGCCAGCAAAGGAGCGGTCCTGAGGAATGAAAAACTGTTTTTT. Its translation: CASKGAVLRNEKLFF.

This chain joins TRBV5-6 and TRBJ2-7; 7 positions match TRBD1. Germline trimming cut 4 bases from V and 5 bases from J; bases unmatched to any gene: 3. The CDR3 spans 12 residues. Germline-derived CDR1 and CDR2 are SGHDT and YYEEEE. This chain's CDR3 is CASSPDRDEQYF. The CDR3 DNA reads as TGTGCCAGCAGCCCAGACAGGGACGAGCAGTACTTC.